The present TCR beta chain was sequenced within a study of CD8 T cells in Susac syndrome. When the RNA was reverse transcribed, random hexamers were used with an input of roughly 0.45 to 1 ug. Each CDR3 protein is one row after TCRdb ran MiXCR on the immunoSEQ multiplex PCR reads. The data contain over 120,000 distinct CDR3 sequences, approximately 94% of them seen just once; the ten biggest clones take up approximately 0.08%. Trimming shortened V by 8 bases and J by 3 bases, and 13 bases separated the two germline ends. The CDR3 contains 13 residues. The V gene's germline CDR1 is SEHNR and CDR2 FQNEAQ (reference sequence).

The chain recombines TRBV7-9 with TRBJ1-1, with D perhaps TRBD1 (5 bases). The clonotype was recovered from a human donor in good health. Sequenced sample: CD4+ T cells from PBMCs. The CDR3 DNA is TGTGCCAGCGGGGAGGGGCGCGACACTGAAGCTTTCTTT. Its translation is CASGEGRDTEAFF.